This T cell receptor beta chain was profiled in a study of blood T cell repertoires in COVID-19. The table came from immunoSEQ multiplex PCR; TCRdb's copy has only in-frame clones and leaves some out. In the table there are approximately 500,000 clones, roughly 89% of which are singletons. This clone has more than one count but fewer than ten. V lost 1 base to trimming and J lost 0 bases, with 9 bases between them. The CDR3 is 15 residues long. CDR1 is SGHRS and CDR2 is YFSETQ in the germline V gene. This TCR came from a young man with COVID-19, enrolled during active disease. The J gene is TRBJ2-3, the V gene TRBV5-1; D is perhaps TRBD1 (6 bases). Sequencing was performed on peripheral blood. CDR3 protein: CASSLPGDSTDTQYF. CDR3 DNA sequence: TGCGCCAGCAGCTTGCCAGGGGATAGCACAGATACGCAGTATTTT. Complete variable domain (other parts from reference TRBV5-1 and TRBJ2-3): KAGVTQTPRYLIKTRGQQVTLSCSPISGHRSVSWYQQTPGQGLQFLFEYFSETQRNKGNFPGRFSGRQFSNSRSEMNVSTLELGDSALYLCASSLPGDSTDTQYFGPGTRLTVL.